These 24 T cell receptor beta chains share one sample of origin, sequenced in a study of blood T cell repertoires in COVID-19. Only in-frame clones appear in the TCRdb table, and some are missing; sequencing was by immunoSEQ multiplex PCR. The table shows approximately 140,000 clones, with around 87% occurring only once. What was sequenced was PBMCs or T cells enriched from blood (not recorded which). These receptors were taken from a woman in her twenties or thirties with acute COVID-19.

The sample holds a few counts of this clone. V gene TRBV5-6 combines with J gene TRBJ1-2, with D unresolved. This CDR3 region has 14 residues. Germline CDR1 reads SGHDT; CDR2 reads YYEEEE. V was pared by 4 bases and J by 4 bases, with 14 bases between. The CDR3 spells CASSRPSLTYGYTF. In DNA form, the CDR3 reads TGTGCCAGCAGCCGACCTAGCCTAACCTATGGCTACACCTTC.

The chain is built from TRBV24-1 and TRBJ2-2; D may be TRBD1 (5 bases). The length of the CDR3 is 15 residues. Germline V gives CDR1 KGHDR, CDR2 SFDVKD. V lost 1 base to trimming and J lost 3 bases, with 8 bases between them. Written as DNA, the CDR3 is TGTGCCACCAGTGATTTTGACAGTGACACCGGGGAGCTGTTTTTT. Its translation: CATSDFDSDTGELFF.

The gene calls are TRBV5-4 and TRBJ2-7, with TRBD2 as a possible D gene (5 bases). CDR3 length equals 13 residues. V dropped 2 bases and J dropped 5 bases, with 11 bases sitting between them. Germline assignment: CDR1 SGHNT and CDR2 YYREEE (reference sequence). In nucleotides, the CDR3 is TGTGCCAGCAGCTTCGGACCGAGGGACGAGCAGTACTTC. Translation: CASSFGPRDEQYF.

V and J are TRBV30 and TRBJ1-2; 8 bases align to TRBD1. Trimming took 4 bases from V and 7 from J; bases not matched to a gene: 8. Germline-derived CDR1 and CDR2 are GTSNPN and SVGIG (reference sequence). The CDR3 has 13 residues. In nucleotides, the CDR3 is TGTGCCTGGAAAGCAGGGGGCTGGGGTGGCTACACCTTC. Translation: CAWKAGGWGGYTF.

V gene TRBV25-1 combines with J gene TRBJ1-6; unclear D gene. CDR1 is MGHDK and CDR2 is SYGVNS in the germline V gene. The CDR3 consists of 15 residues. The V end was cut by 2 bases, the J end by 6 bases, with 11 bases between. CDR3 residues: CASSERTPFNSPLHF. CDR3 in DNA: TGTGCCAGCAGTGAACGTACACCGTTTAATTCACCCCTCCACTTT.

The chain combines TRBV5-5 with TRBJ1-3; tentatively, D is TRBD1 (5 bases). The CDR3 has 14 residues. CDR1 and CDR2 from the germline V gene are SGHKS and YYEKEE (reference sequence). Trimming took off 5 bases at V and 0 bases at J, with 9 bases between the two ends. CDR3 nucleotide sequence: TGTGCCAGCAGTTGGGGCAACTCTGGAAACACCATATATTTT. Its translation: CASSWGNSGNTIYF.

The chain uses TRBV7-9 and TRBJ2-7; no clear D gene. This CDR3 region has 15 residues. Germline V lookup: CDR1 SEHNR, CDR2 FQNEAQ (reference sequence). Trimming stripped 1 base from V and 5 bases from J, with 15 bases between. The CDR3: CASSLGVIPTNEQYF. As DNA, the CDR3 is TGTGCCAGCAGCTTAGGAGTTATACCTACCAACGAGCAGTACTTC.

J is TRBJ2-1 and V is TRBV27, with a possible D match to TRBD2 (5 bases). Germline values: CDR1 MNHEY, CDR2 SMNVEV (reference sequence). The CDR3 runs to 15 residues. V was pared by 3 bases and J by 0 bases, with 9 bases between. The CDR3 region has the DNA TGTGCCAGCAGTTTTGAGGGTCCCTCCTACAATGAGCAGTTCTTC. It specifies CASSFEGPSYNEQFF.

The chain couples TRBV29-1 to TRBJ2-1; 12 nucleotides line up with TRBD2. With 2 bases clipped from V and 4 bases from J, the junction kept 9 bases outside the gene matches. Per germline, CDR1 SQVTM and CDR2 ANQGSEA. This CDR3 region has 17 residues. The CDR3 spells CSVERLAGGFSYNEQFF. The CDR3 region has the DNA TGCAGCGTTGAAAGGCTAGCGGGAGGGTTTTCTTACAATGAGCAGTTCTTC.

This chain links TRBV14 with TRBJ1-1; D is undetermined. V dropped 2 bases and J dropped 1 base, with 8 bases sitting between them. This CDR3 is built from 14 residues. Looked up from germline, CDR1 is SGHDN and CDR2 is FVKESK. CDR3 in amino acids: CASSQRTENTEAFF. As DNA, the CDR3 is TGTGCCAGCAGCCAACGAACAGAGAACACTGAAGCTTTCTTT.

This chain joins TRBV14 and TRBJ2-5; 13 bases are shared with TRBD2. CDR1 is SGHDN and CDR2 is FVKESK in the germline V gene. There are 15 residues in the CDR3. Trimming at V came to 2 bases and at J to 5 bases, leaving 2 bases not matched to a gene. CDR3 sequence reads: CASSQRTSGSETQYF. CDR3 in DNA: TGTGCCAGCAGCCAAAGGACTAGCGGGAGTGAGACCCAGTACTTC.

The chain joins TRBV28 to TRBJ1-1, with a weak D call TRBD1 (6 bases). CDR1 MDHEN and CDR2 SYDVKM come from the germline V gene. Trimming pared 3 bases from V and 3 bases from J, leaving 11 bases between. This CDR3 has 14 residues. CDR3 sequence (DNA): TGTGCCAGCAGTTTCAGGGGCGAAGACACTGAAGCTTTCTTT. Translating it yields CASSFRGEDTEAFF.

The chain is built from TRBV7-2 and TRBJ2-3; 8 nucleotides line up with TRBD2. The trim removed 0 bases at V and 3 bases at J, leaving 14 bases unmatched. The CDR3 is made up of 19 amino acids. Germline CDR1 is SGHTA and CDR2 is FQGNSA. CDR3 residues: CASSLAAGDGRARTDTQYF. The CDR3 DNA sequence: TGTGCCAGCAGCTTAGCAGCGGGAGACGGGAGAGCTCGGACAGATACGCAGTATTTT.

J is TRBJ2-3 and V is TRBV28, with a tentative D call TRBD1 (5 bases). This CDR3 is built from 13 residues. V lost 8 bases, J lost 1 base, and 10 bases lay in between. Germline lookup yields CDR1 MDHEN and CDR2 SYDVKM. The CDR3 reads CASDLGGTDTQYF. The CDR3 DNA reads as TGTGCCAGCGATTTAGGGGGCACAGATACGCAGTATTTT.

The rearrangement uses TRBV2 and TRBJ2-7, with TRBD1 matching over 7 bases. Looked up from germline, CDR1 is SNHLY and CDR2 is FYNNEI. V lost 6 bases, J lost 5 bases, and 10 bases stayed unmatched. CDR3 size: 14 residues. The CDR3 reads CASSMGQQNHEQYF. The DNA of the CDR3 is TGTGCCAGCAGCATGGGACAGCAAAACCACGAGCAGTACTTC. The complete variable domain, with remaining parts taken from reference TRBV2 and TRBJ2-7, reads EPEVTQTPSHQVTQMGQEVILRCVPISNHLYFYWYRQILGQKVEFLVSFYNNEISEKSEIFDDQFSVERPDGSNFTLKIRSTKLEDSAMYFCASSMGQQNHEQYFGPGTRLTVT.

The rearrangement links TRBV25-1 to TRBJ1-2; 7 bases agree with TRBD1. The CDR3 loop spans 18 amino acids. Germline V gene sequence: CDR1 MGHDK, CDR2 SYGVNS. The V segment lost 2 bases and the J segment 6 bases; nucleotides outside the gene matches: 18. The CDR3 spells CASSETRDSPSVGDGYTF. CDR3 DNA sequence: TGTGCCAGCAGTGAAACCCGGGACAGCCCTTCAGTCGGGGATGGCTACACCTTC.

The CDR3 spells CASSSGTYNQPQHF. CDR3 nucleotides: TGTGCCAGCAGCTCCGGGACATATAATCAGCCCCAGCATTTT. The rearrangement uses TRBV7-2 and TRBJ1-5; TRBD1 is a possible D gene (6 bases). CDR3 size: 14 residues. Germline values: CDR1 SGHTA, CDR2 FQGNSA. Trimming took 4 bases from V and 4 from J, leaving 11 bases between them.

This sequence joins TRBV11-2 and TRBJ2-7; 8 bases are a match to TRBD2. With 0 bases clipped from V and 2 bases from J, the junction kept 9 bases outside the gene matches. The CDR3 runs to 17 residues. Germline values: CDR1 SGHAT, CDR2 FQNNGV. The CDR3 here is CASSLDLPGGKTYEQYF. CDR3 DNA sequence: TGTGCCAGCAGCTTAGATCTTCCGGGAGGGAAAACCTACGAGCAGTACTTC.

CDR3 amino acids: CASSLQGNTIYF. In nucleotides, the CDR3 is TGTGCCAGCAGCTTACAAGGAAACACCATATATTTT. The chain is built from TRBV7-2 and TRBJ1-3; unclear D gene. Between the trimmed V and J ends, which lost 2 bases and 4 bases, there was a span of 3 bases. In germline, CDR1 is SGHTA, CDR2 FQGNSA. CDR3 size: 12 residues.

The chain recombines TRBV3-1 (or the pseudogene TRBV3-2) with TRBJ2-5; TRBD1 might be the D (6 bases). Trimming pared 6 bases from V and 5 bases from J, leaving 22 bases between. Germline CDR1 and CDR2: LGHDT and YNNKEL (reference sequence). The CDR3 covers 16 residues. CDR3 amino acids: CASRPLTGSVAETQYF. The CDR3 DNA reads TGTGCCAGCAGACCTCTTACAGGGAGCGTGGCGGAGACCCAGTACTTC.

The rearrangement uses TRBV28 and TRBJ2-3; D perhaps matches TRBD2 (5 bases). The CDR3 extends over 14 amino acids. V lost 5 bases to trimming and J lost 4 bases, with 13 bases between them. Looked up from germline, CDR1 is MDHEN and CDR2 is SYDVKM. CDR3 residues: CASSRGGAADTQYF. The CDR3 DNA is TGTGCCAGCAGTCGAGGAGGCGCGGCAGATACGCAGTATTTT.

The rearrangement links TRBV29-1 to TRBJ2-7; 11 nucleotides line up with TRBD2. The germline V gene encodes CDR1 SQVTM and CDR2 ANQGSEA. V gave up 7 bases and J gave up 0 bases; unmatched junction bases: 5. The CDR3 extends over 14 amino acids. CDR3 region: CSAAGTSGSYEQYF. CDR3 DNA sequence: TGCAGCGCCGCCGGGACTAGCGGCTCCTACGAGCAGTACTTC.

The genes are TRBV29-1 and TRBJ2-1; D might be TRBD2 (6 bases). CDR3 length: 16 residues. The V end lost 4 bases, the J end lost 0 bases, and 16 bases lay between the germline ends. Germline V CDR1 and CDR2: SQVTM, ANQGSEA. The CDR3 DNA reads TGCAGCGTTGGGGGGGTCGGGGCTCCCTCCTACAATGAGCAGTTCTTC. Amino acids: CSVGGVGAPSYNEQFF.

This clone was seen once. This chain joins TRBV20-1 and TRBJ1-1; 8 bases match TRBD1. V was clipped by 3 bases and J by 5 bases; unmatched bases: 11. Germline V CDR1 and CDR2: DFQATT, SNEGSKA (reference sequence). The CDR3 is made up of 15 amino acids. Written as DNA, the CDR3 is TGCAGTGCTAGTGGCTCGGGCAGGGGGCTTACTGAAGCTTTCTTT. This encodes CSASGSGRGLTEAFF.